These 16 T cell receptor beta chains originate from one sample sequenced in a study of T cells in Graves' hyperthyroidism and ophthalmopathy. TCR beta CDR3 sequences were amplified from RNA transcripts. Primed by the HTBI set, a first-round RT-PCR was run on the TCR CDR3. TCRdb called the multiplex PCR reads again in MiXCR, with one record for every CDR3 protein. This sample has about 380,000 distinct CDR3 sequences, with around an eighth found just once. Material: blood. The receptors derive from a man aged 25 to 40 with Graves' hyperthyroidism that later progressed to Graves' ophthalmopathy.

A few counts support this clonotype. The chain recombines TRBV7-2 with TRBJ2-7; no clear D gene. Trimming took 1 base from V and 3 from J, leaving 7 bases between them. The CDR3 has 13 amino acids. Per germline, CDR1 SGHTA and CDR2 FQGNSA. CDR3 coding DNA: TGTGCCAGCAGCTTAGGGCCCGACTACGAGCAGTACTTC. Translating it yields CASSLGPDYEQYF.

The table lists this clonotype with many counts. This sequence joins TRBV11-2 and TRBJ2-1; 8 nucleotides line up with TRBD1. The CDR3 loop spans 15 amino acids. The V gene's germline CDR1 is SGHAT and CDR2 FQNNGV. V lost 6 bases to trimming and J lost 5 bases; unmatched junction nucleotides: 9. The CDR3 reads CASSSTGDPNNEQFF. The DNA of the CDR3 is TGTGCCAGCAGTTCGACAGGGGACCCTAACAATGAGCAGTTCTTC. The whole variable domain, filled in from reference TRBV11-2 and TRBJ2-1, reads EAGVAQSPRYKIIEKRQSVAFWCNPISGHATLYWYQQILGQGPKLLIQFQNNGVVDDSQLPKDRFSAERLKGVDSTLKIQPAKLEDSAVYLCASSSTGDPNNEQFFGPGTRLTVL.

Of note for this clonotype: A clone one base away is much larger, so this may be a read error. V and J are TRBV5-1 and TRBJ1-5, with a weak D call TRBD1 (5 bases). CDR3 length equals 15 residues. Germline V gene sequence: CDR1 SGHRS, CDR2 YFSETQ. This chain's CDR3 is CVSSLGQGGHQPQHF. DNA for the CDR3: TGCGTCAGCAGCTTGGGCCAGGGAGGCCATCAGCCCCAGCATTTT. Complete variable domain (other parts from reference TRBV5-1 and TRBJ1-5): KAGVTQTPRYLIKTRGQQVTLSCSPISGHRSVSWYQQTPGQGLQFLFEYFSETQRNKGNFPGRFSGRQFSNSRSEMNVSTLELGDSALYLCVSSLGQGGHQPQHFGDGTRLSIL.

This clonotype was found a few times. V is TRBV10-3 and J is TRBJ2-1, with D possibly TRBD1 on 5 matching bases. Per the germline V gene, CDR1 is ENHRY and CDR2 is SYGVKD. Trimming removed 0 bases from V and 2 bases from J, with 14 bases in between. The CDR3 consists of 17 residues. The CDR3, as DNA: TGTGCCATCAGTGAGTCAAAAGTTTGGACAACCTACAATGAGCAGTTCTTC. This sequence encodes CAISESKVWTTYNEQFF.

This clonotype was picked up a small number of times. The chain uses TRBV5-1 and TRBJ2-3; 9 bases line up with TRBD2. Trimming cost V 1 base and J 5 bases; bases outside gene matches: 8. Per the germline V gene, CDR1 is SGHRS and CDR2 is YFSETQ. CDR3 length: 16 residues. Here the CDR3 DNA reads TGCGCCAGCAGCTTGACAGCGGGGGGCCGGAAAGATACGCAGTATTTT. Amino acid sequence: CASSLTAGGRKDTQYF.

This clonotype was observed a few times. The CDR3 sequence: CASSVRRPGSKETQYF. CDR3 nucleotides: TGTGCCAGCAGCGTACGGCGCCCCGGGAGCAAAGAGACCCAGTACTTC. The rearrangement links TRBV5-6 to TRBJ2-5, with D possibly TRBD2 on 6 matching bases. The CDR3 length is 16 residues. V dropped 4 bases and J dropped 3 bases, with 19 bases sitting between them. Germline values: CDR1 SGHDT, CDR2 YYEEEE.

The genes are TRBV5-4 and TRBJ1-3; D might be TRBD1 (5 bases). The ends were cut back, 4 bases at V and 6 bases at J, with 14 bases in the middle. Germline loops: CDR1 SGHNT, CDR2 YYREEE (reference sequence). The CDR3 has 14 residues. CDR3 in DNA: TGTGCCAGCAGCCCAGACAGTAAGGAAAACACCATATATTTT. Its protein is CASSPDSKENTIYF.

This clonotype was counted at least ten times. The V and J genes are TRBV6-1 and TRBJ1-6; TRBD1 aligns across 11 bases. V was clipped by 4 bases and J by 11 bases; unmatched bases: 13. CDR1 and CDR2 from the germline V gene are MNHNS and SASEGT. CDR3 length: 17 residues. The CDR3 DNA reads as TGTGCCAGCAGTGGGAGGACAGGGGGCCTCTCTTCCACACCCCTCCACTTT. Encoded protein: CASSGRTGGLSSTPLHF.

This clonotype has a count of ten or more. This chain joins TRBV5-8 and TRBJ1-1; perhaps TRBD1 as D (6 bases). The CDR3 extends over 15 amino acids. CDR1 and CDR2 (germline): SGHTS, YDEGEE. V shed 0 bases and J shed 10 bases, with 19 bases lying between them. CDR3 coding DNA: TGTGCCAGCAGCTTGGCGTCCCGGGGGCCCGGAGGAGCTTTCTTT. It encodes CASSLASRGPGGAFF.

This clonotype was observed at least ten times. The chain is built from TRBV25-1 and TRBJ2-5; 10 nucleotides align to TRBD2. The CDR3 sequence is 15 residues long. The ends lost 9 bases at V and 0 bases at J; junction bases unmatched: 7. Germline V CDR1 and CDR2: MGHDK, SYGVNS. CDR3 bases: TGTGCCAGTCAACTAGCGGGGACTTACCAAGAGACCCAGTACTTC. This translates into CASQLAGTYQETQYF. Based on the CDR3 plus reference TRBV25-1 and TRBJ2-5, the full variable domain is EADIYQTPRYLVIGTGKKITLECSQTMGHDKMYWYQQDPGMELHLIHYSYGVNSTEKGDLSSESTVSRIRTEHFPLTLESARPSHTSQYLCASQLAGTYQETQYFGPGTRLLVL.

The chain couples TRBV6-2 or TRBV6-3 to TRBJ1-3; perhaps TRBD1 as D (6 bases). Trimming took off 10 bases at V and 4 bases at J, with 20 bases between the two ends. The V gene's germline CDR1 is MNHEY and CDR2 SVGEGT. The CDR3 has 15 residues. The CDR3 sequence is CANSPGTFGGNTIYF. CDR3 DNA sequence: TGTGCCAACAGCCCCGGGACATTCGGAGGAAACACCATATATTTT.

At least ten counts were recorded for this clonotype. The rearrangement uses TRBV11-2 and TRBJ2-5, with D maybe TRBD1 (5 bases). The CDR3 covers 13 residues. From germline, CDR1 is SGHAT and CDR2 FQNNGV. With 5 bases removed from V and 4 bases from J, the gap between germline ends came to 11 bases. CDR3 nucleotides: TGTGCCAGCAGCCAGACAGTAGGAGAGACCCAGTACTTC. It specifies CASSQTVGETQYF.

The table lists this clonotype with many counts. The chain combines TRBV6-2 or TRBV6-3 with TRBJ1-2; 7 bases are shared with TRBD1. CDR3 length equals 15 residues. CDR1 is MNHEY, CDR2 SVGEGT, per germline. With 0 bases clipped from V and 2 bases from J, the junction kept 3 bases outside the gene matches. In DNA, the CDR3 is TGTGCCAGCAGTTACTCGGCAGGGGGGAACTATGGCTACACCTTC. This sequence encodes CASSYSAGGNYGYTF.

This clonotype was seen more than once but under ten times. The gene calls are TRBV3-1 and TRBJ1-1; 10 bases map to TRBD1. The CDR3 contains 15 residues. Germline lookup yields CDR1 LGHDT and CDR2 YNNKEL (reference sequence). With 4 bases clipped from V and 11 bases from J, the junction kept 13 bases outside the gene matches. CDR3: CASSPGTGVGHGAFF. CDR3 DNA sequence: TGTGCCAGCAGCCCCGGGACAGGGGTAGGACATGGGGCTTTCTTT.

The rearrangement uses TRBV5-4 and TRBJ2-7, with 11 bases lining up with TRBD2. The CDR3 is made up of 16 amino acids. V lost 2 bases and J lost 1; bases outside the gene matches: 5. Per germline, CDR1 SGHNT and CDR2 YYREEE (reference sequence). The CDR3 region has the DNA TGTGCCAGCAGCTTCGGACTAGCGGGTCGATCCTACGAGCAGTACTTC. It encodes CASSFGLAGRSYEQYF.

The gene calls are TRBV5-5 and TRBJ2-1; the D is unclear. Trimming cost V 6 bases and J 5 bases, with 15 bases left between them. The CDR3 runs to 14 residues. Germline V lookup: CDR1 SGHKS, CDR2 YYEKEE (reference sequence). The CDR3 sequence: CASTKDLGHNEQFF. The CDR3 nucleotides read TGTGCCAGCACCAAGGACCTCGGACACAATGAGCAGTTCTTC.